A selection of T cell receptor beta chains follows, all from one sample in a study of T cell repertoires in cytomegalovirus infection. TCRdb ran MiXCR on the reads and lists one entry per CDR3 protein. The data hold some 110,000 distinct CDR3 sequences, with more than 30% observed a single time. No cognate antigen is known for these TCRs. The sequences come from CD8+ T cells from cultured PBMCs, collected from culture after CMV antigen stimulation. These receptors were taken from a human donor in good health (CMV status not recorded). Some clones in this sample may be carry-over from other donors' samples. The CDR3 runs from the conserved cysteine through the conserved F or W.

len	v_gene	j_gene	CDR3aa
16	TRBV14	TRBJ1-1	CASSQIQGALNTEAFF
15	TRBV6-6	TRBJ2-7	CASSQGRDGAYEQYF
14	TRBV7-6	TRBJ1-5	CASSFAGEAQPQHF
19	TRBV3-1	TRBJ2-1	CASSQEALLRGGQYNEQFF
15	TRBV7-9	TRBJ1-1	CASSSALTGWAEAFF
13	TRBV19	TRBJ2-7	CASSIGNSYEQYF
16	TRBV7-2	TRBJ2-1	CASSLSGPSSYNERFF
14	TRBV7-6	TRBJ1-2	CASSLKQLNYGYTF
16	TRBV19	TRBJ1-5	CASSIWGTNGNQPQHF
18	TRBV7-6	TRBJ1-5	CASSRTSGRGGTFQPQHF
15	TRBV7-2	TRBJ1-4	CASSLLRGRHEKLFF
16	TRBV5-5	TRBJ2-6	CASSLTGYSGANVLTF
17	TRBV5-4	TRBJ2-1	CASSPSRGRGEYNEQFF
14	TRBV11-2	TRBJ2-1	CASSGQVGGDEQFF
17	TRBV7-8	TRBJ1-5	CASSSDGQGSGNQPQHF
14	TRBV4-1	TRBJ1-2	CASSQGTSNYGYTF
14	TRBV29-1	TRBJ1-2	CSVEAQGVDYGYTF
17	TRBV7-9	TRBJ2-1	CASSLGGVVSSYNEQFF
16	TRBV7-6	TRBJ2-1	CASSPGSGGGEAEQFF